The sequence of this TCR beta chain was determined in a study of T-cell memory formation after mild COVID-19. Per the germline V gene, CDR1 is DFQATT and CDR2 is SNEGSKA (reference sequence). V dropped 6 bases and J dropped 4 bases, with 15 bases sitting between them. This CDR3 spans 14 amino acids. TCRdb ran MiXCR on the 5' RACE reads and lists one entry per CDR3 protein. Here the sample spans under 250,000 distinct CDR3 sequences, 8.5% to 9.5% being singletons. The sample comprised PBMCs or a T cell subset sorted from them (not recorded which). The chain joins TRBV20-1 to TRBJ2-2; TRBD2 is a possible D gene (6 bases). This TCR derives from a man aged 18 to 30 who had mild COVID-19 (a few samples of this study predate the infection). Cell type and time point are not known. Written as DNA, the CDR3 is TGCAGTGCCACGGAGGGTCCTTCCACCGGGGAGCTGTTTTTT. This translates into CSATEGPSTGELFF.